This T cell receptor beta chain was recorded in a study of cytotoxic CD8 clonotypes in ibrutinib-treated CLL. Only in-frame clones appear in the TCRdb table, and some are missing; sequencing was by immunoSEQ multiplex PCR. The sample holds some 200,000 clones, over 55% seen once. CDR1 and CDR2 from the germline V gene are SGHRS and YFSETQ. The CDR3 contains 15 residues. The V segment lost 3 bases and the J segment 7 bases; nucleotides outside the gene matches: 7. The origin of this receptor is a human donor with chronic lymphocytic leukemia. The source material was PBMCs, sampled after 24 months of ibrutinib treatment. The chain combines TRBV5-1 with TRBJ1-4; 9 bases align to TRBD1. CDR3 in amino acids: CASSWGQGGGEKLFF. The CDR3 coding sequence is TGCGCCAGCAGCTGGGGACAGGGAGGGGGTGAAAAACTGTTTTTT.